The 27 T cell receptor beta chains given below trace back to one sample, sequenced in a study of cytomegalovirus exposure and HLA in healthy donors. Vbeta (60) and Jbeta (13) primers were used in the PCR. Produced via immunoSEQ multiplex PCR; TCRdb's table is partial and in-frame only. Counted here are about 110,000 clones, about 86% occurring once; the ten biggest clones make up around 2%. Sequencing input: PBMCs. These receptor sequences come from a man in his forties or fifties in good health and CMV-seronegative.

This clone was recorded only once. The chain joins TRBV2 to TRBJ1-1, with D unresolved. CDR1 and CDR2 from the germline V gene are SNHLY and FYNNEI. Trimming took off 1 base at V and 8 bases at J, with 5 bases between the two ends. The CDR3 runs to 11 residues. The CDR3 sequence is CASSEGREAFF. The DNA for the CDR3 is TGTGCCAGCAGTGAAGGCAGGGAAGCTTTCTTT.

This chain uses TRBV29-1 with TRBJ2-7; weak D call: TRBD1 (6 bases). The V gene lost 6 bases and the J gene lost 6 bases, with 27 bases spanning the gap. This CDR3 region has 16 residues. Germline V lookup: CDR1 SQVTM, CDR2 ANQGSEA. The CDR3, as DNA: TGCAGCGTCCGTCATCTGGGGCAGGGGCAGGGGAGCGAGCAGTACTTC. Its protein product is CSVRHLGQGQGSEQYF.

CDR3 region: CASSSGTLNTGELFF. In DNA, the CDR3 is TGTGCCAGCAGCTCCGGGACACTGAACACCGGGGAGCTGTTTTTT. The chain has TRBV5-4 and TRBJ2-2, with D possibly being TRBD1 (6 bases). Per the germline V gene, CDR1 is SGHNT and CDR2 is YYREEE (reference sequence). The CDR3 runs to 15 residues. The V and J ends lost 3 bases and 1 base respectively, with 10 bases between them.

This chain joins TRBV2 and TRBJ2-7; 9 bases agree with TRBD1. Per the germline V gene, CDR1 is SNHLY and CDR2 is FYNNEI. V lost 10 bases and J lost 3; bases outside the gene matches: 4. The CDR3 covers 12 residues. CDR3 residues: CAMGQGNYEQYF. The CDR3 nucleotides are TGTGCCATGGGACAGGGAAACTACGAGCAGTACTTC.

J is TRBJ2-1 and V is TRBV15; no definite D call. CDR1 and CDR2 from the germline V gene are LNHNV and YYDKDF (reference sequence). This CDR3 is built from 11 residues. Trimming took 0 bases from V and 10 from J, leaving 4 bases between them. CDR3 protein: CATSRDAEQFF. CDR3 DNA sequence: TGTGCCACCAGCAGAGACGCGGAGCAGTTCTTC.

This sequence joins TRBV5-6 and TRBJ1-2; D not certain. The ends were cut back, 2 bases at V and 8 bases at J, with 7 bases in the middle. The germline V gene has CDR1 SGHDT and CDR2 YYEEEE. This CDR3 spans 11 amino acids. DNA of the CDR3: TGTGCCAGCAGCTTCCGAGGGGGCTACACCTTC. It encodes CASSFRGGYTF.

This chain uses TRBV30 with TRBJ2-7, with D possibly TRBD2 on 6 matching bases. Deletions cut 3 bases from V and 2 bases from J, with 20 bases between. Per the germline V gene, CDR1 is GTSNPN and CDR2 is SVGIG (reference sequence). This CDR3 comprises 16 residues. In nucleotides, the CDR3 is TGTGCCTGGAGCCCCATTACCGGGACTCGCACCTACGAGCAGTACTTC. It is translated as CAWSPITGTRTYEQYF.

The chain is built from TRBV4-2 and TRBJ2-3; 11 bases line up with TRBD2. The junction had 4 bases not matched to a gene; V was cut back by 1 base and J by 4 bases. Germline V gives CDR1 LGHNA, CDR2 YNFKEQ. CDR3 size: 16 residues. The CDR3 sequence is CASSQAASGGPDTQYF. Here the CDR3 DNA reads TGTGCCAGCAGCCAAGCAGCTAGCGGGGGGCCAGATACGCAGTATTTT.

This chain connects TRBV5-1 to TRBJ1-5; 9 bases are shared with TRBD1. Per germline, CDR1 SGHRS and CDR2 YFSETQ. The CDR3 loop spans 16 amino acids. After removal of 0 bases from V and 6 bases from J, the junction contained 7 bases not matched to a gene. The CDR3 protein is CASSLGDRAGSQPQHF. The CDR3 bases are TGCGCCAGCAGCTTGGGGGACAGGGCAGGAAGTCAGCCCCAGCATTTT.

The genes are TRBV28 and TRBJ2-5; 8 nucleotides align to TRBD1. Germline values: CDR1 MDHEN, CDR2 SYDVKM. The trim removed 7 bases at V and 6 bases at J, leaving 10 bases unmatched. The CDR3 contains 14 residues. In nucleotides, the CDR3 is TGTGCCAGCACCCAGGGGACAGGAGGAAAGACCCAGTACTTC. Its protein product is CASTQGTGGKTQYF.

V gene TRBV6-1 combines with J gene TRBJ1-6; unclear D gene. Germline loops: CDR1 MNHNS, CDR2 SASEGT. This CDR3 comprises 15 residues. The germline V and J ends were trimmed by 3 bases and 1 base, with 7 bases remaining between them. As DNA, the CDR3 is TGTGCCAGCAGTGAGGCGGGTTCCTATAATTCACCCCTCCACTTT. It specifies CASSEAGSYNSPLHF.

CDR3 sequence (DNA): TGTGCCAGCATCCCACAGGGGGCCAAAGGCTACACCTTC. Encoded protein: CASIPQGAKGYTF. The rearrangement joins TRBV6-1 to TRBJ1-2; TRBD1 aligns across 9 bases. With 7 bases clipped from V and 8 bases from J, the junction kept 8 bases outside the gene matches. This CDR3 is 13 amino acids long. Per germline, CDR1 MNHNS and CDR2 SASEGT.

This chain joins TRBV15 and TRBJ1-2, with 7 bases fitting TRBD1. The CDR3 is made up of 12 amino acids. Looked up from germline, CDR1 is LNHNV and CDR2 is YYDKDF (reference sequence). With V trimmed by 3 bases and J by 8 bases, 3 bases remained unmatched. CDR3 protein: CATSSDRVGYTF. Written as DNA, the CDR3 is TGTGCCACCAGCAGTGACAGGGTCGGCTACACCTTC.

This clone was observed a handful of times. The rearrangement joins TRBV6-5 to TRBJ1-2, with 7 positions matching TRBD1. The CDR3 contains 15 residues. V lost 6 bases, J lost 3 bases, and 10 bases stayed unmatched. The V gene's germline CDR1 is MNHEY and CDR2 SVGAGI. The chain's CDR3 is CASSRDSQGDYGYTF. CDR3 coding DNA: TGTGCCAGCAGCCGGGACAGCCAGGGCGACTATGGCTACACCTTC.

This chain connects TRBV7-2 to TRBJ1-4; the D gene is possibly TRBD1 (6 bases). CDR1 and CDR2 (germline): SGHTA, FQGNSA. Trimming cost V 1 base and J 14 bases, with 20 bases left between them. The CDR3 length is 15 residues. CDR3 sequence reads: CASSLVPGHLFVLFF. CDR3 sequence (DNA): TGTGCCAGCAGCTTAGTCCCGGGACACCTTTTCGTGCTGTTTTTT.

The V gene is TRBV28, the J gene TRBJ1-2; 10 bases line up with TRBD1. This CDR3 comprises 15 residues. Losses at the gene ends were 2 bases for V and 3 bases for J; bases not matched to a gene: 3. CDR1 MDHEN and CDR2 SYDVKM come from the germline V gene. The CDR3 region has the DNA TGTGCCAGCAGTTTAGCCGACAGGGGGCACTATGGCTACACCTTC. This sequence encodes CASSLADRGHYGYTF.

This chain uses TRBV2 with TRBJ1-4, with unresolved D. Germline V gene data show CDR1 as SNHLY and CDR2 as FYNNEI. The length of the CDR3 is 14 residues. V dropped 5 bases and J dropped 7 bases, with 14 bases sitting between them. For the CDR3, the DNA is TGTGCCAGCAGTCCTTCGGTATTTGGTGAAAAACTGTTTTTT. It specifies CASSPSVFGEKLFF.

The chain carries TRBV6-5 and TRBJ1-5; 7 bases are shared with TRBD1. The CDR3 extends over 14 amino acids. Germline V gene sequence: CDR1 MNHEY, CDR2 SVGAGI. After removal of 6 bases from V and 5 bases from J, the junction contained 7 bases not matched to a gene. The CDR3, as DNA: TGTGCCAGCAGCTTGACAGGGTTCGATCAGCCCCAGCATTTT. It encodes CASSLTGFDQPQHF.

The gene calls are TRBV30 and TRBJ1-5, with D perhaps matching TRBD1 (5 bases). Trimming removed 2 bases from V and 1 base from J, with 18 bases in between. This CDR3 has 17 amino acids. Per the germline V gene, CDR1 is GTSNPN and CDR2 is SVGIG (reference sequence). The CDR3: CAWSPPALGASNQPQHF. In nucleotides, the CDR3 is TGTGCCTGGAGTCCGCCCGCCCTAGGGGCCAGCAATCAGCCCCAGCATTTT.

This chain joins TRBV5-8 and TRBJ1-5, with 8 bases aligning to TRBD1. Germline lookup yields CDR1 SGHTS and CDR2 YDEGEE. The J segment lost 5 bases and the V segment lost 7 bases, leaving 14 bases of the junction unmatched. The CDR3 is 16 residues long. The CDR3 bases are TGTGCCAGCCGGAGGACAGGACAGGGTAGTTATCAGCCCCAGCATTTT. Its protein product is CASRRTGQGSYQPQHF.

V is TRBV28 and J is TRBJ2-7; D is unresolved. With 5 bases removed from V and 0 bases from J, the gap between germline ends came to 8 bases. There are 13 residues in the CDR3. CDR1 MDHEN and CDR2 SYDVKM come from the germline V gene. CDR3 DNA sequence: TGTGCCAGCAGTCCCCTGAGCTCCTACGAGCAGTACTTC. Protein: CASSPLSSYEQYF.

The chain is built from TRBV10-1 and TRBJ2-3, with 7 positions matching TRBD1. Germline V gene sequence: CDR1 WNHNN, CDR2 SYGVQD (reference sequence). The CDR3 loop spans 16 amino acids. V was clipped by 8 bases and J by 8 bases; unmatched bases: 19. The CDR3 sequence: CASCEGASRGLCTQYF. In DNA, the CDR3 is TGCGCCAGCTGCGAGGGGGCTAGTAGGGGGTTATGTACGCAGTATTTT.

This chain joins TRBV29-1 and TRBJ2-3, with D possibly matching TRBD1 (6 bases). Trimming removed 6 bases from V and 2 bases from J, with 12 bases in between. Germline lookup yields CDR1 SQVTM and CDR2 ANQGSEA. The length of the CDR3 is 13 residues. The CDR3 is CSVRGRSTDTQYF. DNA of the CDR3: TGCAGCGTCAGGGGCAGGTCCACAGATACGCAGTATTTT.

This clone has just one count. This CDR3 reads CASSPRTGSGQYF. The CDR3 nucleotides are TGTGCCAGCAGTCCGAGAACAGGGTCCGGGCAGTACTTC. The chain employs TRBV9 and TRBJ2-7; perhaps TRBD1 as D (6 bases). Trimming shortened V by 5 bases and J by 9 bases, and 18 bases separated the two germline ends. The CDR3 spans 13 residues. CDR1 and CDR2 from the germline V gene are SGDLS and YYNGEE.

The gene calls are TRBV6-5 and TRBJ1-1; 7 bases are shared with TRBD1. The germline V gene encodes CDR1 MNHEY and CDR2 SVGAGI. V was pared by 5 bases and J by 4 bases, with 4 bases of the junction left unmatched. This CDR3 is built from 13 residues. CDR3 DNA: TGTGCCAGCAGTCCGGGGACAGTCACTGAAGCTTTCTTT. It translates to CASSPGTVTEAFF.

The CDR3 DNA is TGTGCCAGCAGCTCAGAGCAATGGACAGGGGGCGAGTACGAGCAGTACTTC. This gives the protein CASSSEQWTGGEYEQYF. The chain has TRBV7-7 and TRBJ2-7; TRBD1 aligns across 11 bases. The V gene end was trimmed by 4 bases and the J gene end by 4 bases; junction bases not matched to a gene: 12. Germline V CDR1 and CDR2: SSHAT, FNYEAQ (reference sequence). CDR3 length equals 17 residues.

The chain employs TRBV6-6 and TRBJ1-5; 7 nucleotides align to TRBD1. CDR3 size: 16 residues. Trimming cost V 5 bases and J 2 bases; bases outside gene matches: 9. Germline CDR1 is MNHNY and CDR2 is SVGAGI (reference sequence). CDR3 coding DNA: TGTGCCAGCAGTCCGACTAGGACAGGAGGCAATCAGCCCCAGCATTTT. This sequence encodes CASSPTRTGGNQPQHF.